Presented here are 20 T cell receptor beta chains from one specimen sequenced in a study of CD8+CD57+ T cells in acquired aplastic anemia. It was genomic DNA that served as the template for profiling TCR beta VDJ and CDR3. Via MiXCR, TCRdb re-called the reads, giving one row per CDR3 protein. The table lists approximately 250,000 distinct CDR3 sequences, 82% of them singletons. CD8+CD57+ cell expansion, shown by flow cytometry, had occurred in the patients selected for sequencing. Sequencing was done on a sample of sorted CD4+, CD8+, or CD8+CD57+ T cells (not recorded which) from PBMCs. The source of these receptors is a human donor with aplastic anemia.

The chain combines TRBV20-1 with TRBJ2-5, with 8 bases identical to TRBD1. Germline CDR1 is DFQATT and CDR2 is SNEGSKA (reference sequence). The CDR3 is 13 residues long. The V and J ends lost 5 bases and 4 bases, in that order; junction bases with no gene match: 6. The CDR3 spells CSAWLRGLETQYF. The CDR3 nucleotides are TGCAGTGCTTGGCTCAGGGGGCTAGAGACCCAGTACTTC.

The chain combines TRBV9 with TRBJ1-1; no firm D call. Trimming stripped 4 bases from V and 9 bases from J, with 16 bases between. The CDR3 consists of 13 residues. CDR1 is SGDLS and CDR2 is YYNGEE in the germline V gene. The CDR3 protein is CASSFDLETKAFF. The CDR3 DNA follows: TGTGCCAGCAGCTTTGATCTGGAGACAAAAGCTTTCTTT.

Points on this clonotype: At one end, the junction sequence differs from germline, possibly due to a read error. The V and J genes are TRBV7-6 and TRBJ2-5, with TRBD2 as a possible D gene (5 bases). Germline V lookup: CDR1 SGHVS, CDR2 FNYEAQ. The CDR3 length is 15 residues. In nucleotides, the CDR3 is TGTGCCAGCAGTTCTAGTAGGACTTGGGGAGAGACGCAGTACTTC. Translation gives CASSSSRTWGETQYF.

In nucleotides, the CDR3 is TGTGCCACCAGCAGCCGCAGCCTGCAAGAGACCCAGTACTTC. Translation gives CATSSRSLQETQYF. The rearrangement joins TRBV15 to TRBJ2-5; D not certain. The CDR3 covers 14 residues. Germline CDR1 reads LNHNV; CDR2 reads YYDKDF (reference sequence). V shed 3 bases and J shed 2 bases, with 10 bases lying between them.

CDR3 in DNA: TGTGCCAGCAGAAGACAGGCCGGCGCCGTTAAACAGTATTTT. Translated, it gives CASRRQAGAVKQYF. The chain recombines TRBV7-3 with TRBJ2-3, with a weak D call TRBD1 (6 bases). V was pared by 6 bases and J by 12 bases, with 22 bases between. There are 14 residues in the CDR3. Germline loops: CDR1 SGHTA, CDR2 FQGTGA.

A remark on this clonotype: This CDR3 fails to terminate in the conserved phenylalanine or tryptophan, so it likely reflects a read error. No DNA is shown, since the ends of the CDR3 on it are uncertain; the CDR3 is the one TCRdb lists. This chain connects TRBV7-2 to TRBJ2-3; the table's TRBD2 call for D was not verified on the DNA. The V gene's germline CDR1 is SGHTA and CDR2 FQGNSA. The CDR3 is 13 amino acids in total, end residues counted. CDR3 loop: CASSPSPSGAYEQ.

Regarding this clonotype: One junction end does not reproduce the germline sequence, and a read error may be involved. The CDR3 DNA reads TGTGCCAGAAGGGGGGCGAGGGGGACCGAGAACTTC. It codes for CARRGARGTENF. The chain employs TRBV7-8 and TRBJ2-5; the D call may be TRBD1 or TRBD2 (6 bases each). The CDR3 covers 12 residues. Germline V gives CDR1 SGHVS, CDR2 FQNEAQ.

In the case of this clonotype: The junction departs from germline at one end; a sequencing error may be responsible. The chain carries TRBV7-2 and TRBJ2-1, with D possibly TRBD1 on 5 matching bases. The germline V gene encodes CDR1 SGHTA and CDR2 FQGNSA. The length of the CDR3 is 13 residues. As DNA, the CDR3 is TGTGCCAGCAGCCTTAACATGGACAATGAGCAGTGCTTC. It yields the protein CASSLNMDNEQCF.

CDR3 residues: CASSFSSDTQYF. CDR3 coding DNA: TGTGCCAGCAGCTTTAGTTCCGATACGCAGTATTTT. The rearrangement links TRBV5-4 to TRBJ2-3, with unresolved D. Germline V gene lookup returns CDR1 SGHNT and CDR2 YYREEE (reference sequence). V was clipped by 2 bases and J by 6 bases, with 7 bases between them. CDR3 length: 12 residues.

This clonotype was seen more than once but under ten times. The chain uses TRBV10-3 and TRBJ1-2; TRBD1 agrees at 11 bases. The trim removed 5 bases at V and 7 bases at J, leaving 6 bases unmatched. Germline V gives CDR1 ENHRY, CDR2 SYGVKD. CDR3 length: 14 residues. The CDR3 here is CAISYGQGAGGYTF. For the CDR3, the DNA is TGTGCCATCAGTTACGGACAGGGGGCTGGTGGCTACACCTTC.

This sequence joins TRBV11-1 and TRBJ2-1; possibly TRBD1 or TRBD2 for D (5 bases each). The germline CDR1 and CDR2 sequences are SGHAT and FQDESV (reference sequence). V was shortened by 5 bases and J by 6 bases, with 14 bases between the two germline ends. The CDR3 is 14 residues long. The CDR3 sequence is CASSDGASGNEQFF. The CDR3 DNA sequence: TGTGCCAGCAGCGACGGGGCCTCAGGCAATGAGCAGTTCTTC.

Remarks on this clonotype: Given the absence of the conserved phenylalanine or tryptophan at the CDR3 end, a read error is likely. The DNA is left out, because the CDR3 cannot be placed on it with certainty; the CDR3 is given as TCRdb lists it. This CDR3 reads CASSSGGTYGQIL. The J gene is TRBJ2-1, the V gene TRBV7-3; TRBD2 reflects the table's D call only, with no check against the DNA. The CDR3 region is 13 residues in length, termini included. Germline values: CDR1 SGHTA, CDR2 FQGTGA.

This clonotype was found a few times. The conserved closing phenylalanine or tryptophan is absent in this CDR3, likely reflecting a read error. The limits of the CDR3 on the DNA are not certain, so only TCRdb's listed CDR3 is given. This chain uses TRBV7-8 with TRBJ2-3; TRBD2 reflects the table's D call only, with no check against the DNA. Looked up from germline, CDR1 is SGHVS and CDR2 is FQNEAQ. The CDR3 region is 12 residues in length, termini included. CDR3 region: CASSVGGGTDTQ.

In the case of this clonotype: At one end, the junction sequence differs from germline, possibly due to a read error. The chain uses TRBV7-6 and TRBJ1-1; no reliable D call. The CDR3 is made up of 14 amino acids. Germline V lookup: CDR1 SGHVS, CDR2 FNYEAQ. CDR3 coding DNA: TGTGCCAGCACCCCCAGTCCCACGGATACGCAGTATTTTTTT. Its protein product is CASTPSPTDTQYFF.

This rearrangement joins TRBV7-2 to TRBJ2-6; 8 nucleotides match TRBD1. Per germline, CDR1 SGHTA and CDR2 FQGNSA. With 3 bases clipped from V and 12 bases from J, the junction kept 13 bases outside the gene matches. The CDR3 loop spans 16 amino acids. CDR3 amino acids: CASSLAGGADYSVLTF. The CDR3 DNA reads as TGTGCCAGCAGCTTGGCAGGGGGCGCCGACTATAGCGTCCTGACTTTC.

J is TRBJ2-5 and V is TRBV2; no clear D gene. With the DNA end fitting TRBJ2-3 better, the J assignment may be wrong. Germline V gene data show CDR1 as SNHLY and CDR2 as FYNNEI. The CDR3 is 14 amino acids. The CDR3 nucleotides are TGTGCCAGCAGTGAAAGGCCGTACGGCGATACGCAGTATTTT. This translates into CASSERPYGDTQYF.

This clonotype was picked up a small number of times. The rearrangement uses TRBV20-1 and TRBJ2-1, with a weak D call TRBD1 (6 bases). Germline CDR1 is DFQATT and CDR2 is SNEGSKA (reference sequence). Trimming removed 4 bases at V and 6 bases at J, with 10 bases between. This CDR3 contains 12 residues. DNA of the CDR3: TGCAGTGCTAAAGGACAGCTCAATGAGCAGTTCTTC. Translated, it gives CSAKGQLNEQFF.

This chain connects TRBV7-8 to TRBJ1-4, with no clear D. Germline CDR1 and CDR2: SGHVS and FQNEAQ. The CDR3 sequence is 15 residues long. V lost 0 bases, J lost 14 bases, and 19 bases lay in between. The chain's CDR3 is CASSLAGGTDTQLFF. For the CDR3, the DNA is TGTGCCAGCAGCTTAGCCGGAGGAACCGATACGCAGCTGTTTTTT.

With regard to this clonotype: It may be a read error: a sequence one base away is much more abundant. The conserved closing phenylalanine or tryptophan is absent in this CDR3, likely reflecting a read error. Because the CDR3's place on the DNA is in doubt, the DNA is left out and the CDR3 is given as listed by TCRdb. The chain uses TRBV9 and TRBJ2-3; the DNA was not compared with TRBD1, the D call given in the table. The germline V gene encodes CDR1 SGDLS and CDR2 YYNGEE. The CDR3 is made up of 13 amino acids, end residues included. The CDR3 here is CASSVGVSRNRPL.

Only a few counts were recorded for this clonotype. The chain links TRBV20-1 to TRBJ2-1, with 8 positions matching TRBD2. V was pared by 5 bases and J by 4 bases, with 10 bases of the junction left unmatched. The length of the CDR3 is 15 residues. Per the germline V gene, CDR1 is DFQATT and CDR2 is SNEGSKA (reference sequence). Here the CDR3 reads CSARAPLAGYNEQFF. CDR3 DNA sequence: TGCAGTGCTCGAGCACCCTTAGCGGGATACAATGAGCAGTTCTTC.